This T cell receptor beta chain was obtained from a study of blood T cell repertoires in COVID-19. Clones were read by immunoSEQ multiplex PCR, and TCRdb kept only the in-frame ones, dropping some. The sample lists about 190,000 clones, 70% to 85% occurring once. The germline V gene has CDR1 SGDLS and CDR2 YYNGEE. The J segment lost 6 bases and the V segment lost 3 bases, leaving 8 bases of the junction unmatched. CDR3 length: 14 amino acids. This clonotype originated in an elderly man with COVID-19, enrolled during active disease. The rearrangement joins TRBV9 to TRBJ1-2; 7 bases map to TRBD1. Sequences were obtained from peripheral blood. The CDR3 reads CASSEQKGANGYTF. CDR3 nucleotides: TGTGCCAGCAGCGAACAAAAGGGGGCTAATGGCTACACCTTC.